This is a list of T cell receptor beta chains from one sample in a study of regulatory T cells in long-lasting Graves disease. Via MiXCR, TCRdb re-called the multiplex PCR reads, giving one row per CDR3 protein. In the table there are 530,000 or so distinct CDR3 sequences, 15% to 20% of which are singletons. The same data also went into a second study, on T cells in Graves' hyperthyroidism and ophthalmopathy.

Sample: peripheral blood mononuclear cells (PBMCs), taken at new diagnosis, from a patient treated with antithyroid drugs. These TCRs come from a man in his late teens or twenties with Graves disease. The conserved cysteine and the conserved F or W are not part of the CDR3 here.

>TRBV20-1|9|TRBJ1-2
SARDGGGYT
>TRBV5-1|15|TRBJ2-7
ASSLGPGGTESYEQY
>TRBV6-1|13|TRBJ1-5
ASSVKPDGGQPQH
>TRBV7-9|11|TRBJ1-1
ASSFSQNTEAF
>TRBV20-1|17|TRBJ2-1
SAKPGLAVVGSSYNEQF
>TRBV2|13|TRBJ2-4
ASSEGASGSDIQY
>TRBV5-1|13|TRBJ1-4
ASSDLQGSNEKLF
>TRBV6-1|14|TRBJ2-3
ASSEIGTGNTDTQY
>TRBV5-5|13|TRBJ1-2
ASSSPKQGDYGYT
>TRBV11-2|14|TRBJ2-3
ASSSLLGGGADTQY
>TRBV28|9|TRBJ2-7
ASSWHNEQY
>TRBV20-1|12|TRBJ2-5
SATPASRQETQY
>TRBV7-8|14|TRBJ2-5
VSSLLKLARTETQY
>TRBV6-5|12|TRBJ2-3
ASSYSRVIDTQY
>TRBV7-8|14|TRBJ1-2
ASSTLLTVQASGYT
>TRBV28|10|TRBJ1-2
ASRLLTYGYT
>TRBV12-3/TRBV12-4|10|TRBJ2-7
ASSWGPPEQY
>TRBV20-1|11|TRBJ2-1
SATDRDPNEQF
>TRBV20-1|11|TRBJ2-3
SYRGLGTDTQY
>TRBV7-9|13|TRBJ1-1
ASSLGQHRNTEAF
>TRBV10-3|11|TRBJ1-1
AISESPGNGAF
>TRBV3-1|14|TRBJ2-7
ASSQEWTGGADEQY
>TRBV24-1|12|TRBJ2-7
ATSDLSTLSEQY
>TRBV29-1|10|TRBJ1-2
SATTANYGYT